Below, 8 T cell receptor beta chains from the same sample are listed, as sequenced in a study of early stage breast cancer tumors. Sequencing was performed with immunoSEQ multiplex PCR; in TCRdb, only in-frame clones are kept and a portion is missing. This repertoire shows about 5,000 clones, roughly 60% found once; its top ten account for less than 25%. Sequencing input: breast tumor tissue. The receptors originated from a person aged 50 to 59 with breast cancer.

The DNA for the CDR3 is TGTGCCAGCAGCGTAGCTTCCAGGGCAGATACGCAGTATTTT. It encodes CASSVASRADTQYF. The gene calls are TRBV9 and TRBJ2-3, with a possible D match to TRBD1 (5 bases). This CDR3 region has 14 residues. With 0 bases removed from V and 4 bases from J, the gap between germline ends came to 9 bases. Germline CDR1 reads SGDLS; CDR2 reads YYNGEE.

The chain recombines TRBV5-1 with TRBJ2-2; either TRBD1 or TRBD2 may supply D (5 bases each). Germline loops: CDR1 SGHRS, CDR2 YFSETQ. The CDR3 extends over 13 amino acids. The V gene lost 4 bases and the J gene lost 7 bases, with 11 bases spanning the gap. As DNA, the CDR3 is TGCGCCAGCAGCACCCAGGGAGACGGGGAGCTGTTTTTT. Amino acid sequence: CASSTQGDGELFF.

The chain uses TRBV7-2 and TRBJ2-7, with 12 nucleotides matching TRBD2. CDR3 size: 16 residues. J gave up 2 bases and V 1 base, and 3 bases lay outside the gene matches. Germline V CDR1 and CDR2: SGHTA, FQGNSA. CDR3 loop: CASSLGTSGTPYEQYF. The CDR3 nucleotides are TGTGCCAGCAGCTTAGGGACTAGCGGGACCCCCTACGAGCAGTACTTC.

This chain links TRBV6-5 with TRBJ1-5, with 8 bases lining up with TRBD1. The V gene's germline CDR1 is MNHEY and CDR2 SVGAGI. The CDR3 consists of 15 residues. V was pared by 5 bases and J by 2 bases, with 5 bases of the junction left unmatched. The CDR3 bases are TGTGCCAGCAGTCCGTTGGACAGGGGCAATCAGCCCCAGCATTTT. It codes for CASSPLDRGNQPQHF.

J is TRBJ2-4 and V is TRBV5-6, with no clear D. The CDR3 length is 13 residues. CDR1 and CDR2 (germline): SGHDT, YYEEEE. The germline V and J ends were trimmed by 6 bases and 3 bases, with 10 bases remaining between them. In nucleotides, the CDR3 is TGTGCCAGCATGGGGTTAGACAAAAACATTCAGTACTTC. It encodes CASMGLDKNIQYF.

This rearrangement joins TRBV27 to TRBJ1-1, with 9 nucleotides matching TRBD1. There are 15 residues in the CDR3. J was trimmed by 3 bases and V by 6 bases; bases with no gene match: 8. Germline CDR1 MNHEY, CDR2 SMNVEV (reference sequence). The CDR3 reads CASSRDRGGYTEAFF. The DNA of the CDR3 is TGTGCCAGCAGCCGAGACAGGGGGGGATACACTGAAGCTTTCTTT.

In this sample, this clone turned up a few times. The chain is built from TRBV19 and TRBJ1-1; D is undetermined. Germline values: CDR1 LNHDA, CDR2 SQIVND (reference sequence). This CDR3 comprises 11 residues. V dropped 10 bases and J dropped 2 bases, with 8 bases sitting between them. The CDR3, as DNA: TGTGCCACCGTTGAAAACACTGAAGCTTTCTTT. Translating it yields CATVENTEAFF. The full variable domain, in which reference TRBV19 and TRBJ1-1 provide the parts outside the CDR3, is DGGITQSPKYLFRKEGQNVTLSCEQNLNHDAMYWYRQDPGQGLRLIYYSQIVNDFQKGDIAEGYSVSREKKESFPLTVTSAQKNPTAFYLCATVENTEAFFGQGTRLTVV.

The chain links TRBV7-9 to TRBJ2-3; D remains ambiguous. CDR3 length: 10 residues. V dropped 5 bases and J dropped 8 bases, with 5 bases sitting between them. Germline V gives CDR1 SEHNR, CDR2 FQNEAQ (reference sequence). The CDR3 coding sequence is TGTGCCAGCAGCGAAGGTACGCAGTATTTT. It yields the protein CASSEGTQYF.